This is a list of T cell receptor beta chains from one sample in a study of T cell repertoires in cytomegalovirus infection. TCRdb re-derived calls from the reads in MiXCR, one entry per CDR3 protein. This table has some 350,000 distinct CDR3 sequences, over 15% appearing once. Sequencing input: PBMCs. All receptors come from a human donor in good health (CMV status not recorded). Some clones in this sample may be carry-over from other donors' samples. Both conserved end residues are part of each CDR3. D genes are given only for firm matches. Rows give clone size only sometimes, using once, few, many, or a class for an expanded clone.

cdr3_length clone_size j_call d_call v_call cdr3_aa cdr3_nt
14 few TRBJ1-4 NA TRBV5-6 CASSLWGQNEKLFF TGTGCCAGCAGCTTGTGGGGACAAAATGAAAAACTGTTTTTT
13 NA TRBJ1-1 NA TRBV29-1 CSVETQANTEAFF TGCAGCGTTGAAACGCAAGCTAACACTGAAGCTTTCTTT
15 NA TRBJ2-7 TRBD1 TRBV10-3 CAISESKGQTDEQYF TGTGCCATCAGTGAGTCTAAGGGACAGACTGACGAGCAGTACTTC
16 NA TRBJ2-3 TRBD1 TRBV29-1 CSVEGVDRGGADTQYF TGCAGCGTTGAAGGGGTCGACAGGGGGGGCGCAGATACGCAGTATTTT
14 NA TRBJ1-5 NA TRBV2 CASSDQQSNQPQHF TGTGCCAGCAGTGACCAGCAGAGCAATCAGCCCCAGCATTTT
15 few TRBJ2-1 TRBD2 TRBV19 CASRERGGRYNEQFF TGTGCCAGTCGTGAGCGGGGCGGCCGCTACAATGAGCAGTTCTTC
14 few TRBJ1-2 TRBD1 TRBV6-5 CASKKTGDSYGYTF TGTGCCAGCAAAAAAACAGGGGACTCCTATGGCTACACCTTC
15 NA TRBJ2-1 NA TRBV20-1 CSAPKSGVLGHEQFF TGCAGTGCACCAAAAAGTGGGGTCTTAGGCCATGAGCAGTTCTTC
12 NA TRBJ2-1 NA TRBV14 CASSVYYNEQFF TGTGCCAGCAGCGTTTATTACAATGAGCAGTTCTTC
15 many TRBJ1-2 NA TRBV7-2 CASSGRAWGADGYTF TGTGCCAGCAGCGGAAGGGCTTGGGGGGCTGATGGCTACACCTTC
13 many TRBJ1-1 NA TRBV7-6 CASSDRQNTEAFF TGTGCCAGCAGCGATCGACAGAACACTGAAGCTTTCTTT
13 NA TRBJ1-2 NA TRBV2 CASSERGAYGYTF TGTGCCAGCAGTGAACGAGGGGCCTATGGCTACACCTTC
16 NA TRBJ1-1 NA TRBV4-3 CASSQHWDTMNTEAFF TGCGCCAGCAGCCAACATTGGGACACAATGAACACTGAAGCTTTCTTT
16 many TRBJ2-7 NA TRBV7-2 CASSFGLAVSSYEQYF TGTGCCAGCAGCTTCGGGTTAGCGGTCTCATCCTACGAGCAGTACTTC
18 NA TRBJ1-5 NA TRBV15 CATSRGLLGDGGNQPQHF TGTGCCACCAGCAGAGGACTGCTTGGTGACGGGGGTAATCAGCCCCAGCATTTT
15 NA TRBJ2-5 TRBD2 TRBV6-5 CASSSLTSGTKTQYF TGTGCCAGCAGTTCCCTGACTAGCGGGACTAAGACCCAGTACTTC
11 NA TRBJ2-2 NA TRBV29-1 CSARRAGELFF NA
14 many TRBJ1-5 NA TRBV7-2 CASSFSGSGQPQHF TGTGCCAGCAGCTTTTCAGGGAGTGGGCAGCCCCAGCATTTT
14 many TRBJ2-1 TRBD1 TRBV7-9 CASSFRDSTNEQFF TGTGCCAGCAGCTTCCGGGACAGCACCAATGAGCAGTTCTTC
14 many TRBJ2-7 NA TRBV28 CASSTNELHYEQYF TGTGCCAGCAGTACAAACGAGCTACACTACGAGCAGTACTTC
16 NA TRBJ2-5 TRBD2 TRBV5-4 CASSLGTSGNQETQYF TGTGCCAGCAGCTTGGGGACTAGCGGGAATCAAGAGACCCAGTACTTC
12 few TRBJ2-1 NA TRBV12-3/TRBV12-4 CASSLGIGEQFF TGTGCCAGCAGTTTAGGAATCGGAGAGCAGTTCTTC
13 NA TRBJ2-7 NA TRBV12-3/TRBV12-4 CASSFGRGSEQYF TGTGCCAGCAGTTTTGGAAGGGGCAGCGAGCAGTACTTC
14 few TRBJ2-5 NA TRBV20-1 CSARSAGEPETQYF TGCAGTGCTAGGTCCGCAGGGGAACCGGAGACCCAGTACTTC
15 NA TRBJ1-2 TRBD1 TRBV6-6 CASSAMDREPYGYTF TGTGCCAGCAGTGCGATGGACAGGGAACCCTATGGCTACACCTTC
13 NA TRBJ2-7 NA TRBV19 CASSTDESYEQYF TGTGCCAGTAGTACGGACGAGTCCTACGAGCAGTACTTC
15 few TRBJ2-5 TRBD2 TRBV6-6 CASSYSPGLAGGANF TGTGCCAGCAGTTACTCACCGGGACTAGCGGGGGGAGCAAACTTC
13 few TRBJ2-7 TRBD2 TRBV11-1 CASSFVSGGAPHF TGTGCCAGCAGCTTTGTCAGCGGGGGGGCCCCGCACTTC
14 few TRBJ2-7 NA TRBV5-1 CASSFGFNTYEQYF TGCGCCAGCAGCTTCGGCTTTAACACCTACGAGCAGTACTTC
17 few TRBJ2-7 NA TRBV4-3 CASSQDQWGLASYEQYF TGCGCCAGCAGCCAAGATCAATGGGGGCTAGCCTCCTACGAGCAGTACTTC
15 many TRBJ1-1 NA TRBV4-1 CASSQESGVSTEAFF TGCGCCAGCAGCCAAGAGTCTGGGGTTAGCACTGAAGCTTTCTTT
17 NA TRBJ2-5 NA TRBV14 CASSQVAGLLFQETQYF TGTGCCAGCAGCCAAGTGGCGGGACTTCTATTCCAAGAGACCCAGTACTTC
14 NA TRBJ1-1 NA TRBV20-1 CSAGRGPSGTEAFF TGCAGTGCTGGGCGGGGGCCCAGCGGCACTGAAGCTTTCTTT
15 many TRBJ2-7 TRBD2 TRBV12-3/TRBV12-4 CASTLGGSGGAAQYF TGTGCCAGCACCCTAGGGGGTAGCGGGGGGGCCGCGCAGTACTTC
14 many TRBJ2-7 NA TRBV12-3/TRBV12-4 CASSTAGTLRGQYF TGTGCCAGCAGTACGGCCGGGACACTAAGGGGGCAGTACTTC
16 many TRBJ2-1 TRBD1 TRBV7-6 CASSLDRDRGANEQFF TGTGCCAGCAGCTTAGACCGGGACAGAGGGGCCAATGAGCAGTTCTTC
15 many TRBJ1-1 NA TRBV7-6 CASSPRPSMNTEAFF TGTGCCAGCAGTCCAAGACCGTCCATGAACACTGAAGCTTTCTTT
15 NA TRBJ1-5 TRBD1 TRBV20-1 CSAYPGTDVGMSQHF TGCAGTGCCTACCCCGGGACAGACGTGGGCATGTCCCAGCATTTT
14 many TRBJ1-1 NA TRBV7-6 CASSLGSKNTEAFF TGTGCCAGCAGCTTGGGCAGCAAGAACACTGAAGCTTTCTTT
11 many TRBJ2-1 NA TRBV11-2 CASSTSNEQFF TGTGCCAGCAGCACTTCTAATGAGCAGTTCTTC
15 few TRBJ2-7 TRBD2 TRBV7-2 CASTKGRRGEHEQYF TGTGCCAGCACCAAGGGGCGGCGGGGGGAACACGAGCAGTACTTC
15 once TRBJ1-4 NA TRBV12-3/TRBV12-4 CASSIRGATNEKLFF TGTGCCAGCAGCATTAGGGGAGCAACTAATGAAAAACTGTTTTTT
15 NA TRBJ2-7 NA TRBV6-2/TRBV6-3 CASSARTRSHYEQYF TGTGCCAGCAGTGCCCGAACTAGGAGCCACTACGAGCAGTACTTC
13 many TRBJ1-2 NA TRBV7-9 CASSFESNYGYTF TGTGCCAGCAGCTTCGAGAGTAACTATGGCTACACCTTC
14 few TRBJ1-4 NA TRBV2 CASSESSFAEKLFF TGTGCCAGCAGTGAGTCCAGCTTTGCTGAAAAACTGTTTTTT
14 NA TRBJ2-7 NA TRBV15 CATSRNRGISEQYF TGTGCCACCAGCAGAAATAGAGGCATATCCGAGCAGTACTTC
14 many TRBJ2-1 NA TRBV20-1 CSALSTDRATEQFF TGCAGTGCTTTGTCGACCGACAGAGCCACTGAGCAGTTCTTC
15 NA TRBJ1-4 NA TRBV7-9 CASKRDTTTNEKLFF TGTGCCAGTAAGCGGGACACTACAACTAATGAAAAACTGTTTTTT
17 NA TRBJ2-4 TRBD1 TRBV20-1 CSARRGGGRGAKNIQYF TGCAGTGCTAGGCGAGGGGGCGGCCGGGGAGCCAAAAACATTCAGTACTTC
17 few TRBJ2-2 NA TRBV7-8 CASSPTYRDRDTGELFF TGTGCCAGCAGCCCGACGTACCGGGACCGGGACACCGGGGAGCTGTTTTTT
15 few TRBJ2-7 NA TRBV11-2 CASRTSVRMGYEQYF TGTGCCAGCAGGACCTCTGTCAGAATGGGCTACGAGCAGTACTTC
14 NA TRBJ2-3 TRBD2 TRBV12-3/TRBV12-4 CANSRGLARGTQYF TGTGCCAACAGCCGGGGACTAGCGCGGGGTACGCAGTATTTT